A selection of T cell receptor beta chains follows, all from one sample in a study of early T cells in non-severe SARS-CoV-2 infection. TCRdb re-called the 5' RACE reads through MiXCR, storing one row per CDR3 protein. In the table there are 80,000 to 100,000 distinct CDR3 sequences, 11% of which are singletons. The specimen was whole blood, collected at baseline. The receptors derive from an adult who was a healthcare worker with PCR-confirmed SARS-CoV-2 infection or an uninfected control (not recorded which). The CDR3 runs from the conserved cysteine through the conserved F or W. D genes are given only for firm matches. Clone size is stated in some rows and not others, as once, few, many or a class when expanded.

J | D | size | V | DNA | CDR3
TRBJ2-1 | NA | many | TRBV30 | TGTGCCTGGAGTGTAAGTCAGTTCAATGAGCAGTTCTTC | CAWSVSQFNEQFF
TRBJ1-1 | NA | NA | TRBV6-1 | TGTGCCAGCAGCCTCGTAGGGGGAAGCACTGAAGCTTTCTTT | CASSLVGGSTEAFF
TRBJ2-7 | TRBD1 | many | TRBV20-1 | TGCAGTGCTAGAGATCGGCGTAGGACAGGGGGACACGAGCAGTACTTC | CSARDRRRTGGHEQYF
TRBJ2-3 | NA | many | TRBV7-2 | TGTGCCAGCAGCCTCCAGGGAAGCACAGATACGCAGTATTTT | CASSLQGSTDTQYF
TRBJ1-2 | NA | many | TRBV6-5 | TGTGCCAGCAGTCCCCGGGGATCTAACTATGGCTACACCTTC | CASSPRGSNYGYTF
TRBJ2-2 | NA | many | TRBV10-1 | TGCGCCAGCAGTTTACACCCGGGCGACACCGGGGAGCTGTTTTTT | CASSLHPGDTGELFF
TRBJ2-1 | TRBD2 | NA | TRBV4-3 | TGCGCCAGCAGCCAAGGGGGCGGGAGCATCAATGAGCAGTTCTTC | CASSQGGGSINEQFF
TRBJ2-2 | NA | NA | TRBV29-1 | TGCAGCGTTGAAGAGGGCACCGGGGAGCTGTTTTTT | CSVEEGTGELFF
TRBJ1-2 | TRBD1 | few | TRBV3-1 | TGTGCCAGCAGCCTCGGACAGGGGCTTAGGGCTGGCTACACCTTC | CASSLGQGLRAGYTF
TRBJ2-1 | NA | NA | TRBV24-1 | TGTGCCACCGCACCCGGAGGCCCCGGGGGCAATGAGCAGTTCTTC | CATAPGGPGGNEQFF
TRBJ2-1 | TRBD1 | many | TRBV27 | TGTGCCAGCAGTTTAAGTCCTCAGGGGGCGCATGAGCAGTTCTTC | CASSLSPQGAHEQFF
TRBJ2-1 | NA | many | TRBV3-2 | TGTGCCATTTTGCGGGGTTCCAGCGGGAAGAGCTCCTACAATGAGCAGTTCTTC | CAILRGSSGKSSYNEQFF
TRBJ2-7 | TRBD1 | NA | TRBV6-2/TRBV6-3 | TGTGCCAGCAGCCTCCGGGACAGGGGGCCCCACTCCTACGAGCAGTACTTC | CASSLRDRGPHSYEQYF
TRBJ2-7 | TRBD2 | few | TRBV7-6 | TGTGCCAGCAGCTTGGGACTAGCCCACGAGCAGTACTTC | CASSLGLAHEQYF
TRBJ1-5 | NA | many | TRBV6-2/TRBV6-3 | TGTGCCAGCAGTTGGCGAAATCAGCCCCAGCATTTT | CASSWRNQPQHF
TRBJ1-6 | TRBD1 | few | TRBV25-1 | TGTGCCAGCAGTGGGACAGGGGGCGTATCTCCCCTCCACTTT | CASSGTGGVSPLHF
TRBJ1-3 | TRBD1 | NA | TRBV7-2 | TGTGCCAGCAGCGGACAGGGAACCTCTGGAAACACCATATATTTT | CASSGQGTSGNTIYF
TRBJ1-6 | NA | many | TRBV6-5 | TGTGCCAGCGCGAGGGGACTCAATTCACCCCTCCACTTT | CASARGLNSPLHF
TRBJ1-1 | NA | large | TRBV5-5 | TGTGCCAGCAGCTTTATGTCTGAAGCTTTCTTT | CASSFMSEAFF
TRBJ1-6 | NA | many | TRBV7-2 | TGTGCCAGCAGCCAACAGGGTTTGTTCGGTTCACCCCTCCACTTT | CASSQQGLFGSPLHF
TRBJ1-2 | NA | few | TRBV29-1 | TGCAGCGCTGGGCAGGGCAACCTCTATGGCTACACCTTC | CSAGQGNLYGYTF
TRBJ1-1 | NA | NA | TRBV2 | TGTGCCAGCAGTGAAGAGGTCGGGGGTGAAGCTTTCTTT | CASSEEVGGEAFF
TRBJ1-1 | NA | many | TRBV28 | TGTGCCAGCAGGAGGACGGTGGGGGCGACTGAAGCTTTCTTT | CASRRTVGATEAFF
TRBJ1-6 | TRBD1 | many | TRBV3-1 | TGTGCCAGCAGCCAAGGATCCGGGACAGGCTTTTCACCCCTCCACTTT | CASSQGSGTGFSPLHF
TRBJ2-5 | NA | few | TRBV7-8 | TGTGCCAGCAGCTTACTTGCGGCGGGAGAGACCCAGTACTTC | CASSLLAAGETQYF
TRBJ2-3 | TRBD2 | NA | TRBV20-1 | TGCAGTGCTAACGAGCGGGGGGGCGATACGCAGTATTTT | CSANERGGDTQYF
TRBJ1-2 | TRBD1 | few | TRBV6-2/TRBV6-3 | TGTGCCAGCAGACATCTTTCGGACAGGGTCTATTATGGCTACACCTTC | CASRHLSDRVYYGYTF
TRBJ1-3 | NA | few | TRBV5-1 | TGCGCCAGCAGCTTTAACAGCCACTCTGGAAACACCATATATTTT | CASSFNSHSGNTIYF
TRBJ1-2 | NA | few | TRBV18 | TGTGCCAGCTCAGACGGACGTGGCTATGGCTACACCTTC | CASSDGRGYGYTF
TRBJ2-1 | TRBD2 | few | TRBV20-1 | TGCAGTGCTAGAGGGATCGGGGGGGCCACCAATGAGCAGTTCTTC | CSARGIGGATNEQFF
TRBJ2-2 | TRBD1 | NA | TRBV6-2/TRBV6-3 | TGTGCCAGCAGTTTCTCGGGACAGGATGCCGGGGAGCTGTTTTTT | CASSFSGQDAGELFF
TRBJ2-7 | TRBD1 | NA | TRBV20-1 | TGCAGTGCTCCCGGGGACAGCTACGAGCAGTACTTC | CSAPGDSYEQYF
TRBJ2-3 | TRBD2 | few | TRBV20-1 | TGCAGTGCTAGTTTGCGGGGGGCAACCCCCTTGACAGATACGCAGTATTTT | CSASLRGATPLTDTQYF
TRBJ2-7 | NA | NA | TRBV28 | TGTGCCAGCAGTCCCCGCTACGAGCAGTACTTC | CASSPRYEQYF
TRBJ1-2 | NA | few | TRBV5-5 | TGTGCCAGCAGCTTACTAAGGGGATCGAGAGGCTACACCTTC | CASSLLRGSRGYTF
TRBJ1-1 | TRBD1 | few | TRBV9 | TGTGCCAGCAGCGCCTCGACAGGGAACGGCACTGAAGCTTTCTTT | CASSASTGNGTEAFF
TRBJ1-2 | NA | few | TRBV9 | TGTGCCAGCAGCGTAGAAGGTCCCGACTACACCTTC | CASSVEGPDYTF
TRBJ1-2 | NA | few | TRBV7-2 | TGTGCCAGCAGTGAGGCTATGAATAACTATGGCTACACCTTC | CASSEAMNNYGYTF
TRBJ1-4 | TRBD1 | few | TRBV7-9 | TGTGCCAGCAGGGACGACAGGGACTATAATGAAAAACTGTTTTTT | CASRDDRDYNEKLFF
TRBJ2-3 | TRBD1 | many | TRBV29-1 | TGCAGCGTTGCAGGGACAGGGTCCGATACGCAGTATTTT | CSVAGTGSDTQYF
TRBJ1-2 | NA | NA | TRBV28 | TGTGGTACTTCAGGGAGATATGGCTACACCTTC | CGTSGRYGYTF
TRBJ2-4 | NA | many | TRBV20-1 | TGCAGTGCGTTTGACAGGCGGATGACCAAAAACATTCAGTACTTC | CSAFDRRMTKNIQYF